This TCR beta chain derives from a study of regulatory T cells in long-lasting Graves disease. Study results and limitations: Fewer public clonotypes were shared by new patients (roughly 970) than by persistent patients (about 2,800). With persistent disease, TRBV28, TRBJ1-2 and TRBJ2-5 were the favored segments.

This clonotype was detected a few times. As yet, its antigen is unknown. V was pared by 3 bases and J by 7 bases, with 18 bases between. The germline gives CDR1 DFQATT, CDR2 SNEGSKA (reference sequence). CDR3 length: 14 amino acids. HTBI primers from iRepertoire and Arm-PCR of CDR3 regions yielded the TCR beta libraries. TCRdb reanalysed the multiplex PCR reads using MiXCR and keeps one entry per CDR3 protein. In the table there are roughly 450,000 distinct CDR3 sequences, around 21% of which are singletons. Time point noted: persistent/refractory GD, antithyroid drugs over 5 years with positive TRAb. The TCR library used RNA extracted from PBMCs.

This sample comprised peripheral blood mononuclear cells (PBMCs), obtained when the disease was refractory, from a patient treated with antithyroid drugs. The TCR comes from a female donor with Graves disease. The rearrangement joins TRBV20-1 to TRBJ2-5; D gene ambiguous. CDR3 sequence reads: CSASEDLPPRTQYF. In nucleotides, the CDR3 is TGCAGTGCTAGTGAGGACCTGCCTCCCCGGACCCAGTACTTC.